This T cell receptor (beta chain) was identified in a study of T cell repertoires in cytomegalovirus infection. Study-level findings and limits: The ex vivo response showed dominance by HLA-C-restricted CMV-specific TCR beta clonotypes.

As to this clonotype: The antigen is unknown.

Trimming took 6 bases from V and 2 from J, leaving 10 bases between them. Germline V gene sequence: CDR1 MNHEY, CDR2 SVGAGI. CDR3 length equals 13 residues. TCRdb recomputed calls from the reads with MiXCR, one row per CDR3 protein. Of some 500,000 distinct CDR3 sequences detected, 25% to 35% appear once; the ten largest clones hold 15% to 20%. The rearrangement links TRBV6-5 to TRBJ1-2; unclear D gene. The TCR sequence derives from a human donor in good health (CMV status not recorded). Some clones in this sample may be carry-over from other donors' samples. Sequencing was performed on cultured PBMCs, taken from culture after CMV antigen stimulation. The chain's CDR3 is CASRSTANYGYTF. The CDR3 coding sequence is TGTGCCAGCAGGTCGACGGCGAACTATGGCTACACCTTC.